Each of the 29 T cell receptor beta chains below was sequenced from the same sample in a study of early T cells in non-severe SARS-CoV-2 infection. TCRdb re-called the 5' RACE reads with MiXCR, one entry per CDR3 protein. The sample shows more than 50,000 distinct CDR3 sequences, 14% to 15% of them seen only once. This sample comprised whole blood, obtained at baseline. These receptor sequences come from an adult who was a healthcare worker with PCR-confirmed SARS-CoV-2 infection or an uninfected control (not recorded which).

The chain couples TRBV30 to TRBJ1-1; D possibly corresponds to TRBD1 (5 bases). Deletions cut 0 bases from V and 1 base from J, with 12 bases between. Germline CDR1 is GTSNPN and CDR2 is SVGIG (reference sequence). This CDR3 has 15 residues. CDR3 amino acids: CAWSVLQGRNTEAFF. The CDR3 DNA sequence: TGTGCCTGGAGTGTACTGCAGGGAAGGAACACTGAAGCTTTCTTT. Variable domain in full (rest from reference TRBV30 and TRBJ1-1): SQTIHQWPATLVQPVGSPLSLECTVEGTSNPNLYWYRQAAGRGLQLLFYSVGIGQISSEVPQNLSASRPQDRQFILSSKKLLLSDSGFYLCAWSVLQGRNTEAFFGQGTRLTVV.

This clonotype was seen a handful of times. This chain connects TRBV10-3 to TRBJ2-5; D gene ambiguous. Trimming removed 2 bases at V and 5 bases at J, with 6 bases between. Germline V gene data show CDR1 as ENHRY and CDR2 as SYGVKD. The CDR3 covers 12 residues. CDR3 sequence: CAISEGVETQYF. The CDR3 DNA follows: TGTGCCATCAGTGAGGGGGTCGAGACCCAGTACTTC.

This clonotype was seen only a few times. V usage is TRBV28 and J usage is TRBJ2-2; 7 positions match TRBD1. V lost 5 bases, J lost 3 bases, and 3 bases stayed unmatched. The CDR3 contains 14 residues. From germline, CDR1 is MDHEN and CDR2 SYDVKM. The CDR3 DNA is TGTGCCAGCAGTATAGGGGGCGACACCGGGGAGCTGTTTTTT. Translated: CASSIGGDTGELFF. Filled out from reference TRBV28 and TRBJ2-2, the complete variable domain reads DVKVTQSSRYLVKRTGEKVFLECVQDMDHENMFWYRQDPGLGLRLIYFSYDVKMKEKGDIPEGYSVSREKKERFSLILESASTNQTSMYLCASSIGGDTGELFFGEGSRLTVL.

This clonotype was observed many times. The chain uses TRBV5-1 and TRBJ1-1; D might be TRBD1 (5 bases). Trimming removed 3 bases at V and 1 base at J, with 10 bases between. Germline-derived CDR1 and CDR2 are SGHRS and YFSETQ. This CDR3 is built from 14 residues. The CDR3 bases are TGCGCCAGCAGCTATTACGACAGGAACACTGAAGCTTTCTTT. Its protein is CASSYYDRNTEAFF.

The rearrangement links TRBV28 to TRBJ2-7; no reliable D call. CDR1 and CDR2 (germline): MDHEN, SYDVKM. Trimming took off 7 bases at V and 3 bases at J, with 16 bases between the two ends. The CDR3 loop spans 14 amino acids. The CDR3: CASNLRAQSYEQYF. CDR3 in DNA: TGTGCCAGCAACCTAAGGGCCCAGAGCTACGAGCAGTACTTC. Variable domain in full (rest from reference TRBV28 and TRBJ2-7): DVKVTQSSRYLVKRTGEKVFLECVQDMDHENMFWYRQDPGLGLRLIYFSYDVKMKEKGDIPEGYSVSREKKERFSLILESASTNQTSMYLCASNLRAQSYEQYFGPGTRLTVT.

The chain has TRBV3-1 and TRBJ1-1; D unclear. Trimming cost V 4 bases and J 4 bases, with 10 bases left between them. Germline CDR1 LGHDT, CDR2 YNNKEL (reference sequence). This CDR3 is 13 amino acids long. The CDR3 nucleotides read TGTGCCAGCAGCCTAGACCTCCGCACTGAAGCTTTCTTT. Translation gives CASSLDLRTEAFF.

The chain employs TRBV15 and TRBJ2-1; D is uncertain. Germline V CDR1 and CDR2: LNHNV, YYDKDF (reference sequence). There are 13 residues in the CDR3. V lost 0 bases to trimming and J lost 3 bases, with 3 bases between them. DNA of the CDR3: TGTGCCACCAGCAGAGACTTCTACAATGAGCAGTTCTTC. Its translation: CATSRDFYNEQFF. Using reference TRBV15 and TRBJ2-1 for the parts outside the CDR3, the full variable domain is DAMVIQNPRYQVTQFGKPVTLSCSQTLNHNVMYWYQQKSSQAPKLLFHYYDKDFNNEADTPDNFQSRRPNTSFCFLDIRSPGLGDTAMYLCATSRDFYNEQFFGPGTRLTVL.

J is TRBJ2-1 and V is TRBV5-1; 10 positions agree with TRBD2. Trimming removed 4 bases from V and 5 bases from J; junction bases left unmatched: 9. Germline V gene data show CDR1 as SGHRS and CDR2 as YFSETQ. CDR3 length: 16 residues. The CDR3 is CASSPLAGNRDNEQFF. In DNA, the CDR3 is TGCGCCAGCAGCCCACTAGCGGGAAATCGCGACAATGAGCAGTTCTTC.

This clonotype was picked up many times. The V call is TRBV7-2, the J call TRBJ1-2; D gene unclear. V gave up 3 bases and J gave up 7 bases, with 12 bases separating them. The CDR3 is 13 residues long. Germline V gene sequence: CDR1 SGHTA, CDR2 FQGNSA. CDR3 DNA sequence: TGTGCCAGCAGCTTCAAAGGTCAATTTGGCTACACCTTC. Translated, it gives CASSFKGQFGYTF.

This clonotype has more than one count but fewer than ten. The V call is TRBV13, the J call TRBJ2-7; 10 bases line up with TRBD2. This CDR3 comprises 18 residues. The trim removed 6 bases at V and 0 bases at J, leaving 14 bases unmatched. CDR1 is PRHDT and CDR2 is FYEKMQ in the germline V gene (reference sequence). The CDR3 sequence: CASRNPAPIAGGSYEQYF. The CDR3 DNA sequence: TGTGCCAGCAGGAACCCTGCCCCCATAGCGGGGGGCTCCTACGAGCAGTACTTC. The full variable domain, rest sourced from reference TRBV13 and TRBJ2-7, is AAGVIQSPRHLIKEKRETATLKCYPIPRHDTVYWYQQGPGQDPQFLISFYEKMQSDKGSIPDRFSAQQFSDYHSELNMSSLELGDSALYFCASRNPAPIAGGSYEQYFGPGTRLTVT.

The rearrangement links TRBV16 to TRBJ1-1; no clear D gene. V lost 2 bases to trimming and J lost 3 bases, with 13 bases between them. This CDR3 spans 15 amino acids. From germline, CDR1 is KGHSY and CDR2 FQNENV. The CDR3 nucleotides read TGTGCCAGCAGCCAAAAAACAGCCTACGACACTGAAGCTTTCTTT. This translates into CASSQKTAYDTEAFF.

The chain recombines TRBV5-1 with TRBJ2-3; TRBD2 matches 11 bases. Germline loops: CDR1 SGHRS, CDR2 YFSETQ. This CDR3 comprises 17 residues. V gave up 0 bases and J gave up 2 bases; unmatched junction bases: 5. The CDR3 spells CASSLEASGGTTDTQYF. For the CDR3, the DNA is TGCGCCAGCAGCTTGGAGGCTAGCGGGGGGACCACAGATACGCAGTATTTT.

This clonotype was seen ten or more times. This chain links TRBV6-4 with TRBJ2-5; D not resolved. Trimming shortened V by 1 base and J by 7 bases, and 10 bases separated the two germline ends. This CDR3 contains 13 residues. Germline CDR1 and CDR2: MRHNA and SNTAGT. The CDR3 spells CASSDWKTGTQYF. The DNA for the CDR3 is TGTGCCAGCAGTGACTGGAAGACCGGGACCCAGTACTTC.

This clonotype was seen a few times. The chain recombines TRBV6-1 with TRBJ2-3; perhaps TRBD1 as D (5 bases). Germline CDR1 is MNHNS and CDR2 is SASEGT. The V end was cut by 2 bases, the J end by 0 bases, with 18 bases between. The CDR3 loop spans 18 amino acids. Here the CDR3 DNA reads TGTGCCAGCAGTGAACAGGGTTCGACGTTAACTAGCACAGATACGCAGTATTTT. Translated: CASSEQGSTLTSTDTQYF.

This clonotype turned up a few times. Here the CDR3 DNA reads TGTGCCAGCAGCGTTGGGGGCACAGAGCAGTTCTTC. This encodes CASSVGGTEQFF. J is TRBJ2-1 and V is TRBV11-3; D is perhaps TRBD1 (6 bases). Germline assignment: CDR1 SGHNT and CDR2 YENEEA. This CDR3 comprises 12 residues. V lost 5 bases to trimming and J lost 10 bases, with 12 bases between them.

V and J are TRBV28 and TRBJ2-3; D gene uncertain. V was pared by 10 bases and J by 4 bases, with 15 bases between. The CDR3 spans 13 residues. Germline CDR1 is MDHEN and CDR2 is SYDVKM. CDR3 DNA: TGTGCCACACACCTAGGGCGCGCAGATACGCAGTATTTT. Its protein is CATHLGRADTQYF. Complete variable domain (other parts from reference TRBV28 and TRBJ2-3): DVKVTQSSRYLVKRTGEKVFLECVQDMDHENMFWYRQDPGLGLRLIYFSYDVKMKEKGDIPEGYSVSREKKERFSLILESASTNQTSMYLCATHLGRADTQYFGPGTRLTVL.

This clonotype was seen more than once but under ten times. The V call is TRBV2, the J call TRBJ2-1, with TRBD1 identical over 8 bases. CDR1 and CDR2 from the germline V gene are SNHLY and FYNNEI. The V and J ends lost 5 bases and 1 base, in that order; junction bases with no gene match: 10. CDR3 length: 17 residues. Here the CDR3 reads CASSLMGTGFSYNEQFF. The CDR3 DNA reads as TGTGCCAGCAGTCTAATGGGGACAGGCTTTTCCTACAATGAGCAGTTCTTC.

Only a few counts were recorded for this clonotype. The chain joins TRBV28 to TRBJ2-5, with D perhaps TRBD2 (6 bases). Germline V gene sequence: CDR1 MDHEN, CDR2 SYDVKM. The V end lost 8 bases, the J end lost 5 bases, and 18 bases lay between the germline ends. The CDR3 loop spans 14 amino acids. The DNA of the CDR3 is TGTGCCAGCGCCCCCCAAGCCGCGGGGGAGACCCAGTACTTC. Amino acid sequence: CASAPQAAGETQYF.

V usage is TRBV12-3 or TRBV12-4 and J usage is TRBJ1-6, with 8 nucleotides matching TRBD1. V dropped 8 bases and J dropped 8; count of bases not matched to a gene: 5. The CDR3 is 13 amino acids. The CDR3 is CASRTGKDSPLHF. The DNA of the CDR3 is TGTGCCAGCCGGACAGGGAAGGATTCACCCCTCCACTTT.

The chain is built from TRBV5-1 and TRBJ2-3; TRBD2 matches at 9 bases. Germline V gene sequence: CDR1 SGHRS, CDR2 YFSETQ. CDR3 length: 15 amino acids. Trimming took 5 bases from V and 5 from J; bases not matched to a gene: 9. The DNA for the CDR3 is TGCGCCAGCAGGGAGGGTAGCGGGAGAGGAGATACGCAGTATTTT. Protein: CASREGSGRGDTQYF.

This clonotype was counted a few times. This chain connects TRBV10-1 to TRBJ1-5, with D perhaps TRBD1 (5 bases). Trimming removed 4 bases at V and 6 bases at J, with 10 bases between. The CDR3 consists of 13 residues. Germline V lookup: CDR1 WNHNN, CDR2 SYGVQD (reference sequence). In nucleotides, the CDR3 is TGCGCCAGCAGTGGGGGCCCCGGTCAGCCCCAGCATTTT. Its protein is CASSGGPGQPQHF.

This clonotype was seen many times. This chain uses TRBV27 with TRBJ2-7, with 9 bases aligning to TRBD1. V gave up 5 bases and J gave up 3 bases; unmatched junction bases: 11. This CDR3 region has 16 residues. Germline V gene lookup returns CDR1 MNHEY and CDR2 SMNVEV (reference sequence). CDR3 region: CASSPPPGQGSYEQYF. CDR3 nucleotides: TGTGCCAGCAGTCCTCCGCCGGGACAGGGTAGCTACGAGCAGTACTTC.

The CDR3 DNA reads TGCAGTGCCCCTCCCCGGGCCGGGATGAAAGAGCAGTTCTTC. This gives the protein CSAPPRAGMKEQFF. The gene calls are TRBV20-1 and TRBJ2-1; D perhaps matches TRBD2 (5 bases). V shed 6 bases and J shed 10 bases, with 22 bases lying between them. This CDR3 is 14 amino acids long. Germline V lookup: CDR1 DFQATT, CDR2 SNEGSKA (reference sequence).

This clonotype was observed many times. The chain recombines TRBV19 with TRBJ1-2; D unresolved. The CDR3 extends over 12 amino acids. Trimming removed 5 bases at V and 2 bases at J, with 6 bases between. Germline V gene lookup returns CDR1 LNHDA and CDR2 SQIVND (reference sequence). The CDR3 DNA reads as TGTGCCAGTAGTCTGGCAAACTATGGCTACACCTTC. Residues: CASSLANYGYTF.

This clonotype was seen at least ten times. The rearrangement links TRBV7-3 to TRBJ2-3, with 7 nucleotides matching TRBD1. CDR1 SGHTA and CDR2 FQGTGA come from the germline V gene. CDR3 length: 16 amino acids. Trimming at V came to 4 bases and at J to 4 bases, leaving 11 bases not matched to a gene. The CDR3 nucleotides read TGTGCCAGCAGCTCGCGACCCGGACAGGCAGCAGATACGCAGTATTTT. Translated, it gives CASSSRPGQAADTQYF.

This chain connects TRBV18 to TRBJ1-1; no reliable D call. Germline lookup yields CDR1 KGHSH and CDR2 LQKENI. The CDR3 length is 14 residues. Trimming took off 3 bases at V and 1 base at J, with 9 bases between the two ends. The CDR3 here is CASSPAGRNTEAFF. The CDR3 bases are TGTGCCAGCTCACCCGCCGGGCGGAACACTGAAGCTTTCTTT.

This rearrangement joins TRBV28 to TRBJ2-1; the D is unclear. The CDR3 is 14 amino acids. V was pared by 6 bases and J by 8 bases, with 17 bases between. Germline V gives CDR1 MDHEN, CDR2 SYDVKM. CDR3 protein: CASRVPDSVHEQFF. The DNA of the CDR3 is TGTGCCAGCAGGGTCCCGGATTCAGTCCATGAGCAGTTCTTC. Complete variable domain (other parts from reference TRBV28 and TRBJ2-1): DVKVTQSSRYLVKRTGEKVFLECVQDMDHENMFWYRQDPGLGLRLIYFSYDVKMKEKGDIPEGYSVSREKKERFSLILESASTNQTSMYLCASRVPDSVHEQFFGPGTRLTVL.

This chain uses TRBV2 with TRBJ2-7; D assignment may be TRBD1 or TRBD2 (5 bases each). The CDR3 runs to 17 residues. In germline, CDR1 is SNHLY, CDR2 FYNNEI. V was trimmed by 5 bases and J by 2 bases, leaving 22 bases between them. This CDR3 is CASSRRQPRDQTYEQYF. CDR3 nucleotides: TGTGCCAGCAGTCGCCGACAGCCTAGGGACCAAACCTACGAGCAGTACTTC.

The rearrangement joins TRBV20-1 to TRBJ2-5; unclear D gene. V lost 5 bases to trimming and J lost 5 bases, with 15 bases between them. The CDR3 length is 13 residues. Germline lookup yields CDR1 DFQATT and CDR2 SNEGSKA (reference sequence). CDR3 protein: CSAYLGPRETQYF. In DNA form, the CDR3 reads TGCAGTGCTTACCTGGGCCCAAGGGAGACCCAGTACTTC.